A single sample is the source of the 8 T cell receptor beta chains below, sequenced in a study of a mutant IDH1 vaccine in newly diagnosed glioma. Time point given: baseline, week 1 (first vaccination visit). Treatment of the sample: pre-vaccination baseline after standard-of-care therapy. Sequencing used immunoSEQ multiplex PCR; TCRdb keeps in-frame clones, though not all of them. Among fewer than 65,000 clones listed, more than 60% were seen once. The sample here was PBMCs, taken from a glioma patient treated with radiotherapy, temozolomide or both. These receptors all come from a middle-aged woman with glioma.

The V call is TRBV7-8, the J call TRBJ2-1; 12 bases agree with TRBD2. CDR3 length: 18 amino acids. The germline gives CDR1 SGHVS, CDR2 FQNEAQ. V trimming: 2 bases; J trimming: 4 bases; junction bases outside the gene matches: 9. CDR3 protein: CASSLRLAGGDHYNEQFF. The CDR3 DNA is TGTGCCAGCAGCTTAAGGCTAGCGGGGGGGGATCATTACAATGAGCAGTTCTTC. The entire variable domain, with the rest obtained from reference TRBV7-8 and TRBJ2-1, is as follows: GAGVSQSPRYKVAKRGQDVALRCDPISGHVSLFWYQQALGQGPEFLTYFQNEAQLDKSGLPSDRFFAERPEGSVSTLKIQRTQQEDSAVYLCASSLRLAGGDHYNEQFFGPGTRLTVL.

V usage is TRBV6-5 and J usage is TRBJ2-7; TRBD1 matches at 8 bases. Trimming at V came to 0 bases and at J to 2 bases, leaving 6 bases not matched to a gene. Looked up from germline, CDR1 is MNHEY and CDR2 is SVGAGI. The CDR3 sequence is 16 residues long. The CDR3 nucleotides are TGTGCCAGCAGTTACTCGGGCAGGGGGCTCGCCTACGAGCAGTACTTC. This sequence encodes CASSYSGRGLAYEQYF.

This sequence joins TRBV9 and TRBJ1-1, with a tentative D call TRBD1 (5 bases). Trimming removed 4 bases at V and 3 bases at J, with 13 bases between. Germline V gene data show CDR1 as SGDLS and CDR2 as YYNGEE. The CDR3 spans 14 residues. The CDR3 coding sequence is TGTGCCAGCAGCCCTGGGGGGGAGTACACTGAAGCTTTCTTT. This codes for CASSPGGEYTEAFF.

The CDR3 DNA follows: TGTGCCAGTAGTATAATGACGGAAAACATTCAGTACTTC. Translating gives CASSIMTENIQYF. V is TRBV19 and J is TRBJ2-4; no clear D gene. Germline CDR1 and CDR2: LNHDA and SQIVND (reference sequence). V was clipped by 2 bases and J by 5 bases, with 7 bases between them. This CDR3 has 13 residues.

This chain connects TRBV15 to TRBJ2-2; the match to TRBD2 covers 15 bases. The length of the CDR3 is 19 residues. V lost 3 bases and J lost 3; bases outside the gene matches: 8. Germline V lookup: CDR1 LNHNV, CDR2 YYDKDF (reference sequence). CDR3 sequence: CATSRDRTSGGAYTGELFF. CDR3 nucleotide sequence: TGTGCCACCAGCAGGGACAGGACTAGCGGGGGGGCATACACCGGGGAGCTGTTTTTT. Full variable domain (rest looked up from reference TRBV15 and TRBJ2-2): DAMVIQNPRYQVTQFGKPVTLSCSQTLNHNVMYWYQQKSSQAPKLLFHYYDKDFNNEADTPDNFQSRRPNTSFCFLDIRSPGLGDTAMYLCATSRDRTSGGAYTGELFFGEGSRLTVL.

CDR3 in amino acids: CASSPQGDLEKLFF. CDR3 nucleotides: TGCGCCAGCAGCCCTCAGGGGGACCTGGAAAAACTGTTTTTT. The chain uses TRBV10-1 and TRBJ1-4; 7 bases align to TRBD1. The CDR3 extends over 14 amino acids. Germline lookup yields CDR1 WNHNN and CDR2 SYGVQD (reference sequence). V shed 6 bases and J 8 bases; nucleotides not matched to a gene: 9.

The chain recombines TRBV5-1 with TRBJ2-3; unclear D gene. V was trimmed by 0 bases and J by 0 bases, leaving 5 bases between them. CDR1 SGHRS and CDR2 YFSETQ come from the germline V gene. The CDR3 sequence is 14 residues long. CDR3 loop: CASSLGRSTDTQYF. In DNA form, the CDR3 reads TGCGCCAGCAGCTTGGGTAGAAGCACAGATACGCAGTATTTT.

V gene TRBV6-1 combines with J gene TRBJ1-1, with TRBD1 matching 8 bases. The CDR3 spans 17 residues. Germline assignment: CDR1 MNHNS and CDR2 SASEGT. V shed 1 base and J 4 bases; nucleotides not matched to a gene: 11. This CDR3 reads CASSEGWGRTGTTEAFF. CDR3 coding DNA: TGTGCCAGCAGTGAAGGCTGGGGAAGGACAGGGACCACTGAAGCTTTCTTT.